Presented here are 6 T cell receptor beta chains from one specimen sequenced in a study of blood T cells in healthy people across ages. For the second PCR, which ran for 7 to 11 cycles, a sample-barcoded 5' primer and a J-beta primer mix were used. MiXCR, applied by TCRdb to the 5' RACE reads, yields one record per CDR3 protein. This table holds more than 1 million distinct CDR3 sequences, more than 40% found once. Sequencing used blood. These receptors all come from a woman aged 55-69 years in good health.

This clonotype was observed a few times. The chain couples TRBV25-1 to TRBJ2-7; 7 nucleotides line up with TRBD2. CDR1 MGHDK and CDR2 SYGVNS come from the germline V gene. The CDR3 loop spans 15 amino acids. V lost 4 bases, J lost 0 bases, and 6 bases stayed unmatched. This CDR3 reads CASSASGKSSYEQYF. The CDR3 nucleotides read TGTGCCAGCAGTGCTAGCGGTAAAAGCTCCTACGAGCAGTACTTC.

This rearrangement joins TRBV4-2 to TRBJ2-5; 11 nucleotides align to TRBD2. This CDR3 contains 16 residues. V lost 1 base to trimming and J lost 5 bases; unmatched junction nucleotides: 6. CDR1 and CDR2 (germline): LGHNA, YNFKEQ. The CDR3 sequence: CASSQGPSGRRETQYF. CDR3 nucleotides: TGTGCCAGCAGCCAAGGGCCTAGCGGGAGGCGGGAGACCCAGTACTTC.

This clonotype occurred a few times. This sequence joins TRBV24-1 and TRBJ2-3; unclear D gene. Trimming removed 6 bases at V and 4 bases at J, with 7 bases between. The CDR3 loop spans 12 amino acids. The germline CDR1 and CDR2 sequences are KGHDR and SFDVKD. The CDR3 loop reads CATSRTPDTQYF. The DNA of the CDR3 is TGTGCCACCAGTCGTACCCCAGATACGCAGTATTTT.

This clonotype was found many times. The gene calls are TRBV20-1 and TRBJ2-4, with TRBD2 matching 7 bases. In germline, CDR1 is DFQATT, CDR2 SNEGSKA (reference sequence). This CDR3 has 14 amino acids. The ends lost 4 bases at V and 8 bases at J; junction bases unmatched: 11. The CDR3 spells CSAINLAVGDIQYF. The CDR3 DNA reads TGCAGTGCTATAAACCTAGCGGTCGGGGACATTCAGTACTTC.

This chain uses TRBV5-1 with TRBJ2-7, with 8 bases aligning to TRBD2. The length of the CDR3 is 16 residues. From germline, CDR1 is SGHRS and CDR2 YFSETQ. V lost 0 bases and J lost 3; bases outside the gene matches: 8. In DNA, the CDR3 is TGCGCCAGCAGCTTGGGGTTTGGTAGCGGGGACTACGAGCAGTACTTC. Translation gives CASSLGFGSGDYEQYF.

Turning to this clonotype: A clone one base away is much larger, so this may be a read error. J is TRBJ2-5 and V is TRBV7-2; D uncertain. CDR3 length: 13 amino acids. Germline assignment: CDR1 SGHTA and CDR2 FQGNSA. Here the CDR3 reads CAGSLVPEETQYF. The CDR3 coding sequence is TGTGCCGGCAGCTTAGTACCTGAAGAGACCCAGTACTTC.